The rows below give T cell receptor beta chains drawn from one sample of a study of OX40 agonist ivuxolimab in advanced cancers. Some clones are missing from TCRdb's copy, which holds only in-frame ones; the method was immunoSEQ multiplex PCR. The table has about 21,000 clones, 84% seen once. This sample comprised CD4+ or CD8+ T cells sorted from blood, obtained in a trial of the OX40 agonist ivuxolimab. The receptors stem from an adult with an advanced solid tumor such as melanoma, head and neck, liver or kidney cancer. Each CDR3 is given with its conserved first and last residue. The order of the fields is D gene, clone size, CDR3 length, J gene, V gene, CDR3 DNA, CDR3 protein. A D gene is named only where the DNA matches it firmly. For some rows the clone size is stated as once, few or many, or as a class when expanded; others skip it.

>NA|NA|16|TRBJ2-2|TRBV19
TGTGCCAGTAGTCCACAGGGACGGGGCTACACCGGGGAGCTGTTTTTT
CASSPQGRGYTGELFF
>NA|NA|13|TRBJ1-2|TRBV5-1
TGCGCCAGCAGCTTGGCCAGCGGGTATGGCTACACCTTC
CASSLASGYGYTF
>TRBD1|NA|15|TRBJ1-2|TRBV2
TGTGCCAGCAGTGGGGTAATGAGGGGGCTCTATGGCTACACCTTC
CASSGVMRGLYGYTF
>NA|NA|13|TRBJ2-7|TRBV7-2
TGTGCCAGCAGCTTAGGTCCAAACTACGAGCAGTACTTC
CASSLGPNYEQYF
>NA|NA|14|TRBJ1-1|TRBV6-6
TGTGCCAGCAGTTACTCGGAGGCGAGGACTGAAGCTTTCTTT
CASSYSEARTEAFF
>TRBD1|medium-sized|14|TRBJ1-5|TRBV6-1
TGTGCCAGCAGTGAATTGGACAGGAGCCAGCCCCAGCATTTT
CASSELDRSQPQHF
>NA|once|15|TRBJ2-5|TRBV9
TGTGCCAGCGGAGGGCCTAGCGAAACCCAAGAGACCCAGTACTTC
CASGGPSETQETQYF
>NA|once|16|TRBJ2-2|TRBV7-9
TGTGCCAGCAGCTTACCTGAGGGGGACCACACCGGGGAGCTGTTTTTT
CASSLPEGDHTGELFF
>NA|NA|17|TRBJ1-1|TRBV4-3
TGCGCCAGCAGCCAAGGAGATTCCCGCCCGGAACGCACTGAAGCTTTCTTT
CASSQGDSRPERTEAFF
>NA|NA|14|TRBJ1-4|TRBV27
TGTGCCAGCCGTATAACAGGGTCCAATGAAAAACTGTTTTTT
CASRITGSNEKLFF
>NA|NA|16|TRBJ1-1|TRBV27
TGTGCCAGCCTTCCCCAAATCCCGACAGGCTGGACTGAAGCTTTCTTT
CASLPQIPTGWTEAFF
>NA|NA|13|TRBJ2-1|TRBV19
TGTGCCAGTAGAGGCCCTCGAAACAATGAGCAGTTCTTC
CASRGPRNNEQFF
>NA|NA|14|TRBJ1-3|TRBV19
TGTGCCAGTAGTCCTTCATTCTCTGGAAACACCATATATTTT
CASSPSFSGNTIYF
>TRBD2|NA|14|TRBJ2-7|TRBV10-3
TGTGCCACCCGGAGCCAGGGGACTAGCGTACAGCAGTACTTC
CATRSQGTSVQQYF
>NA|NA|16|TRBJ2-5|TRBV21-1
TGTGCCAGCAGCAAAGTTGAGGGCATCTTAAGAGAGACCCAGTACTTC
CASSKVEGILRETQYF
>NA|once|16|TRBJ1-4|TRBV4-3
TGCGCCAGCAGCCACCTCGTAAGGGGGGAGGATGAAAAACTGTTTTTT
CASSHLVRGEDEKLFF
>NA|NA|15|TRBJ1-2|TRBV11-2
TGTGCCAGCAGCTTAATCGGGGGCGTCGGCTATGGCTACACCTTC
CASSLIGGVGYGYTF
>TRBD1|NA|14|TRBJ1-2|TRBV7-9
TGTGCCAGCAGCGTACCCACAGGGGGCGATGGCTACACCTTC
CASSVPTGGDGYTF
>NA|NA|18|TRBJ1-5|TRBV5-8
TGTGCCAGCAGCTTCGGGGACCTATTCAGTCAGAGCAATCAGCCCCAGCATTTT
CASSFGDLFSQSNQPQHF
>NA|NA|15|TRBJ2-2|TRBV9
TGTGCCAGCAGCGTAGGCACAGGCGGCACCGGGGAGCTGTTTTTT
CASSVGTGGTGELFF
>NA|NA|15|TRBJ2-7|TRBV9
TGTGCCAGCAGCGTAGAAACCGGAGCGACGGGAGAGCAGTACTTC
CASSVETGATGEQYF
>NA|NA|16|TRBJ1-6|TRBV5-1
TGCGCCAGCAGCTTGAAAGGACAGCCCGATAATTCACCCCTCCACTTT
CASSLKGQPDNSPLHF
>NA|NA|15|TRBJ1-2|TRBV6-5
TGTGCCAGCAGGATCATACCGGGGGGCGGCTATGGCTACACCTTC
CASRIIPGGGYGYTF
>NA|NA|16|TRBJ2-5|TRBV9
TGTGCCAGCAGCACCCGATCCGAGGGTATACAAGAGACCCAGTACTTC
CASSTRSEGIQETQYF
>TRBD2|medium-sized|14|TRBJ2-7|TRBV14
TGTGCCAGCAGCCACCGGGGGGAGATCTACGAGCAGTACTTC
CASSHRGEIYEQYF
>TRBD1|NA|14|TRBJ1-6|TRBV25-1
TGTGCCAGCAGTATGACAGGGCTTGGATCACCCCTCCACTTT
CASSMTGLGSPLHF
>NA|NA|15|TRBJ2-1|TRBV27
TGTGCCAGCAGTTTAGGTATAGGGGGGTACAATGAGCAGTTCTTC
CASSLGIGGYNEQFF
>NA|NA|15|TRBJ2-3|TRBV27
TGTGCCAGCAAGTGGCGCCTTCGTGGCACAGATACGCAGTATTTT
CASKWRLRGTDTQYF
>NA|NA|15|TRBJ1-1|TRBV5-8
TGTGCCAGCAGCACCTACAGCGAATCAAACACTGAAGCTTTCTTT
CASSTYSESNTEAFF
>NA|NA|15|TRBJ2-7|TRBV4-1
TGCGCCAGCAGCCAAGCAATGACGGCCGGCTACGAGCAGTACTTC
CASSQAMTAGYEQYF
>NA|NA|12|TRBJ1-1|TRBV6-1
TGTGCCAGCAGTGAGGGAAACACTGAAGCTTTCTTT
CASSEGNTEAFF
>NA|NA|16|TRBJ2-3|TRBV21-1
TGTGCCAGCAGAGATTATATAGCAGTCATGCAAGATACGCAGTATTTT
CASRDYIAVMQDTQYF
>NA|few|15|TRBJ2-7|TRBV9
TGTGCCAGCAGCGTAGGTCTGGGGGCAGGGCGAGAGCAGTACTTC
CASSVGLGAGREQYF
>NA|NA|15|TRBJ2-5|TRBV7-9
TGTGCCAGCAGCTTAGTCGGGGGGCTGGGAGAGACCCAGTACTTC
CASSLVGGLGETQYF
>NA|NA|15|TRBJ1-4|TRBV4-3
TGCGCCAGCAGCCAAGGCAGGGGCACTAATGAAAAACTGTTTTTT
CASSQGRGTNEKLFF
>NA|NA|13|TRBJ1-5|TRBV27
TGTGCCAGCAGTCAGTGGAGCAATCAGCCCCAGCATTTT
CASSQWSNQPQHF
>TRBD1|NA|15|TRBJ2-3|TRBV7-6
TGTGCCAGCAGCTCGGGGACAGGGCACACAGATACGCAGTATTTT
CASSSGTGHTDTQYF
>TRBD2|NA|17|TRBJ2-5|TRBV10-3
TGTGCCATCAGGGCAAAGACTAGCGGGGGGGTCCAAGAGACCCAGTACTTC
CAIRAKTSGGVQETQYF
>TRBD1|once|16|TRBJ2-7|TRBV4-1
TGCGCCAGCAGCCTCCTCCTCTGGACAGGGCGTCGGGAGCAGTACTTC
CASSLLLWTGRREQYF
>NA|once|13|TRBJ2-3|TRBV11-3
TGTGCCAGCAGCCCAGGGGACACAGATACGCAGTATTTT
CASSPGDTDTQYF